This TCR beta chain was identified in a study of cytomegalovirus exposure and HLA in healthy donors. The PCR employed 60 Vbeta primers together with 13 Jbeta primers. Some clones are missing from TCRdb's copy, which holds only in-frame ones; the method was immunoSEQ multiplex PCR. The table shows some 140,000 clones, with around 70% occurring only once. To note about this clone: Its antigen is currently unknown.

This CDR3 spans 14 amino acids. Germline V gene sequence: CDR1 LNHDA, CDR2 SQIVND (reference sequence). Deletions cut 6 bases from V and 0 bases from J, with 9 bases between. Study findings and constraints: According to the study, around 160 TCR beta chains were cytomegalovirus-associated. HLA alleles were associated with fewer than 20,000 TCR beta sequences in a later analysis at 0.05 false discovery rate.

The sample consisted of PBMCs. This sequence originates from a man aged 25 to 40 in good health and CMV-seronegative. V is TRBV19 and J is TRBJ1-5; TRBD1 might be the D (5 bases). The CDR3 sequence is CASSPGGSNQPQHF. The DNA for the CDR3 is TGTGCCAGTAGCCCCGGGGGTAGCAATCAGCCCCAGCATTTT.